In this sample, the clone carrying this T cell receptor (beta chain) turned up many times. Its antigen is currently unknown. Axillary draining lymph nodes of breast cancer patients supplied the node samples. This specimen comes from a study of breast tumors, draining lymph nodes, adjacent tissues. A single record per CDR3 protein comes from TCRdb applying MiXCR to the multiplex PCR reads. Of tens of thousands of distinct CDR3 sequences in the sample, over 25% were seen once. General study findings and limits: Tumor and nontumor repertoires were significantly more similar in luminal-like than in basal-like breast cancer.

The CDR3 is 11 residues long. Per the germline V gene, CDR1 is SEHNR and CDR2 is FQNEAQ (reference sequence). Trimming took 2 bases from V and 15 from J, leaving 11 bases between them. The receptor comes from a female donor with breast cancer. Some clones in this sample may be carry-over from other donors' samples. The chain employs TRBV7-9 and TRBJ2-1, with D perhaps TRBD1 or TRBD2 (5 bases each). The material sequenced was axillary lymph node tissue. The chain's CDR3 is CASSLTGRLFF. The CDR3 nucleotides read TGTGCCAGCAGCTTAACGGGGCGACTGTTCTTC.